The 6 T cell receptor beta chains given below trace back to one sample, sequenced in a study of cytomegalovirus exposure and HLA in healthy donors. Primers for the PCR totalled 60 Vbeta and 13 Jbeta. The data were produced by immunoSEQ multiplex PCR, yet TCRdb's version contains in-frame clones alone and is incomplete. Here the sample spans roughly 150,000 clones, around 82% being singletons. The sample consisted of PBMCs. These receptors were collected from a woman aged 45-59 years in good health and CMV-seropositive.

V gene TRBV6-6 combines with J gene TRBJ2-1; either TRBD1 or TRBD2 may fit D (5 bases each). CDR3 length: 14 amino acids. Germline lookup yields CDR1 MNHNY and CDR2 SVGAGI (reference sequence). With 6 bases removed from V and 2 bases from J, the gap between germline ends came to 11 bases. The CDR3 bases are TGTGCCAGCAGCTACGGGGCCGCCTACAATGAGCAGTTCTTC. It specifies CASSYGAAYNEQFF.

The chain carries TRBV4-1 and TRBJ1-1; no clear D gene. With 4 bases removed from V and 8 bases from J, the gap between germline ends came to 14 bases. Germline loops: CDR1 MGHRA, CDR2 YSYEKL. The CDR3 loop spans 13 amino acids. The CDR3 loop is CASSPGRSSEAFF. The CDR3 coding sequence is TGCGCCAGCAGCCCAGGCAGGTCCTCGGAAGCTTTCTTT.

The V gene is TRBV9, the J gene TRBJ2-7, with 7 bases lining up with TRBD1. Germline V gene sequence: CDR1 SGDLS, CDR2 YYNGEE. CDR3 size: 16 residues. V lost 4 bases to trimming and J lost 3 bases; unmatched junction nucleotides: 13. The CDR3 DNA reads TGTGCCAGCAGCCTTTATGCGGACAGGTTCCGCTACGAGCAGTACTTC. Amino acids: CASSLYADRFRYEQYF.

The CDR3 bases are TGTGCCAGCAGTGCCGATCTAGGGCGCGGACAGGAAAAACTGTTTTTT. This codes for CASSADLGRGQEKLFF. V usage is TRBV28 and J usage is TRBJ1-4; D is possibly TRBD1 (6 bases). Trimming took off 5 bases at V and 8 bases at J, with 21 bases between the two ends. CDR3 size: 16 residues. The germline gives CDR1 MDHEN, CDR2 SYDVKM.

This rearrangement joins TRBV5-6 to TRBJ1-4; 8 bases fit TRBD1. The CDR3 sequence is 15 residues long. The germline CDR1 and CDR2 sequences are SGHDT and YYEEEE. J lost 3 bases, V lost 2 bases, and 3 bases had no gene match. In nucleotides, the CDR3 is TGTGCCAGCAGCTTTCAGGGGGCGTCTAATGAAAAACTGTTTTTT. This translates into CASSFQGASNEKLFF. Using reference TRBV5-6 and TRBJ1-4 for the parts outside the CDR3, the full variable domain is DAGVTQSPTHLIKTRGQQVTLRCSPKSGHDTVSWYQQALGQGPQFIFQYYEEEERQRGNFPDRFSGHQFPNYSSELNVNALLLGDSALYLCASSFQGASNEKLFFGSGTQLSVL.

V is TRBV5-1 and J is TRBJ2-1; TRBD1 matches 8 bases. This CDR3 has 13 amino acids. V lost 7 bases, J lost 6 bases, and 6 bases stayed unmatched. The germline V gene has CDR1 SGHRS and CDR2 YFSETQ. CDR3: CASRVGQGNEQFF. CDR3 in DNA: TGCGCCAGCCGGGTAGGACAGGGCAATGAGCAGTTCTTC.